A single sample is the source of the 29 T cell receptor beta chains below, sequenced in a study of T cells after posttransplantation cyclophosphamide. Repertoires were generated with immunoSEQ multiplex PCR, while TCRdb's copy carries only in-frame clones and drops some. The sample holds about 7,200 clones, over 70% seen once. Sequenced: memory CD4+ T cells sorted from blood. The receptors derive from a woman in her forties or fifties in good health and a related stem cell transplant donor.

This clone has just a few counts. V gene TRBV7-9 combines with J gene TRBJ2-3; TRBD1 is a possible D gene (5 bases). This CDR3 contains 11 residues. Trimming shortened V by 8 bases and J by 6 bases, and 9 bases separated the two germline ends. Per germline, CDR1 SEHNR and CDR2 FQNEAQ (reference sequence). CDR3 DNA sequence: TGTGCCAGCCAGGGATCGGATACGCAGTATTTT. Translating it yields CASQGSDTQYF. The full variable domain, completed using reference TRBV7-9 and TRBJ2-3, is DTGVSQNPRHKITKRGQNVTFRCDPISEHNRLYWYRQTLGQGPEFLTYFQNEAQLEKSRLLSDRFSAERPKGSFSTLEIQRTEQGDSAMYLCASQGSDTQYFGPGTRLTVL.

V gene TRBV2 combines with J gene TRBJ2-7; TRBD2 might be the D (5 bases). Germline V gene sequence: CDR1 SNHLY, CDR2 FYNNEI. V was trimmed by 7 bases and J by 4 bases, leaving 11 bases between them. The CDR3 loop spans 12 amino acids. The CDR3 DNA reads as TGTGCCAGCATCGGGATGGCTTACGAGCAGTACTTC. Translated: CASIGMAYEQYF. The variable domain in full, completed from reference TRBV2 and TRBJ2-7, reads EPEVTQTPSHQVTQMGQEVILRCVPISNHLYFYWYRQILGQKVEFLVSFYNNEISEKSEIFDDQFSVERPDGSNFTLKIRSTKLEDSAMYFCASIGMAYEQYFGPGTRLTVT.

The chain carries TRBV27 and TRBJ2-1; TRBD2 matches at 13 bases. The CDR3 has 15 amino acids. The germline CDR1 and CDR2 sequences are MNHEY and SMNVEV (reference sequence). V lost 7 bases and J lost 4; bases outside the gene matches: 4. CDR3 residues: CASIRLAGGYNEQFF. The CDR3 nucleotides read TGTGCCAGCATTCGACTAGCGGGAGGTTACAATGAGCAGTTCTTC.

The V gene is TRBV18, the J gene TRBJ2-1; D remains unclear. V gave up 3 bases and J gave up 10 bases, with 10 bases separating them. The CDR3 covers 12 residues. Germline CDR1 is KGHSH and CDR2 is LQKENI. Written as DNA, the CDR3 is TGTGCCAGCTCACCTCAACAGAAGGAGCAGTTCTTC. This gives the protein CASSPQQKEQFF.

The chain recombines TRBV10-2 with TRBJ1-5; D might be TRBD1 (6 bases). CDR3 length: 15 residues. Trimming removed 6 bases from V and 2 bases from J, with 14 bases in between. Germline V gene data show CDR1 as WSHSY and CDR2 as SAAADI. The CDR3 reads CASSQDSMGNQPQHF. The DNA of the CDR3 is TGCGCCAGCAGCCAGGACAGCATGGGCAATCAGCCCCAGCATTTT.

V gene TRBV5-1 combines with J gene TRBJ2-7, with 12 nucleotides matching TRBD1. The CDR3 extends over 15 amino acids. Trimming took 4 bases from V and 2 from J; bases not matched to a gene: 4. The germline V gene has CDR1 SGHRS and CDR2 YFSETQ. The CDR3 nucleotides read TGCGCCAGCAGCCGGGGACAGGGGGCCACCTACGAGCAGTACTTC. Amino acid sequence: CASSRGQGATYEQYF.

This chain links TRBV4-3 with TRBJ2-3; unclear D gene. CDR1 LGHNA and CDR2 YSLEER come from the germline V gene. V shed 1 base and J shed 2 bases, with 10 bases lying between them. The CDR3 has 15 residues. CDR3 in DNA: TGCGCCAGCAGCCAAGTGGCCCGTATCACAGATACGCAGTATTTT. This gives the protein CASSQVARITDTQYF.

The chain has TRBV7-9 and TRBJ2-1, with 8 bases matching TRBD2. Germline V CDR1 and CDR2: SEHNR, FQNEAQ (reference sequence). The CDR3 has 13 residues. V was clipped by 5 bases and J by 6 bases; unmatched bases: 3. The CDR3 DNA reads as TGTGCCAGCAGCCCACTAGCGGTCAATGAGCAGTTCTTC. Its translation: CASSPLAVNEQFF.

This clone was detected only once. The CDR3 here is CASSYPPDWSSDEQYF. The CDR3, as DNA: TGTGCCAGCAGTTACCCCCCGGATTGGAGTTCCGACGAGCAGTACTTC. The chain carries TRBV6-5 and TRBJ2-7; D unresolved. CDR1 is MNHEY and CDR2 is SVGAGI in the germline V gene. Trimming shortened V by 2 bases and J by 5 bases, and 19 bases separated the two germline ends. This CDR3 comprises 16 residues.

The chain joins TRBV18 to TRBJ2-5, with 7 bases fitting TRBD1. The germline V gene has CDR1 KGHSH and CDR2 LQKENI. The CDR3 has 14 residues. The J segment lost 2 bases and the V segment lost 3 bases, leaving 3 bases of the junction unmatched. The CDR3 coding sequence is TGTGCCAGCTCACCGAGACAGGGTCAAGAGACCCAGTACTTC. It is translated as CASSPRQGQETQYF.

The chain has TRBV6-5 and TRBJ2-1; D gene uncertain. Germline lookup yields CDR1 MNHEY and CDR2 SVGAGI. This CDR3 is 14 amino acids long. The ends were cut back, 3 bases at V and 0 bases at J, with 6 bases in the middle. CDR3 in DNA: TGTGCCAGCAGTTATGACACCTCCTACAATGAGCAGTTCTTC. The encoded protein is CASSYDTSYNEQFF.

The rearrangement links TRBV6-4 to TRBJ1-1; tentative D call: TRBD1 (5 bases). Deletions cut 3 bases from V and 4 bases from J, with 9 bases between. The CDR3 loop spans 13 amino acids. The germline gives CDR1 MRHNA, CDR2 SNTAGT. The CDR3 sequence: CASSESRGTEAFF. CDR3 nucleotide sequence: TGTGCCAGCAGTGAATCTAGGGGCACTGAAGCTTTCTTT.

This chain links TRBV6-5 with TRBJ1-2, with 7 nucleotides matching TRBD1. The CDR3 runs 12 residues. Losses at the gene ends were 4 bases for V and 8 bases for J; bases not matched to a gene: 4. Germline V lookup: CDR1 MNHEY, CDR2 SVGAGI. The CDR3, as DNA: TGTGCCAGCAGTTCGACAGGGCACGGCTACACCTTC. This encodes CASSSTGHGYTF.

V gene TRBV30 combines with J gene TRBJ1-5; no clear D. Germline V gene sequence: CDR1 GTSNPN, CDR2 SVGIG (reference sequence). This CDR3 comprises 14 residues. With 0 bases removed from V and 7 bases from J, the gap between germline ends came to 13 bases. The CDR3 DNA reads TGTGCCTGGAGTGTACCCCTCGGTTTGCAGCCCCAGCATTTT. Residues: CAWSVPLGLQPQHF.

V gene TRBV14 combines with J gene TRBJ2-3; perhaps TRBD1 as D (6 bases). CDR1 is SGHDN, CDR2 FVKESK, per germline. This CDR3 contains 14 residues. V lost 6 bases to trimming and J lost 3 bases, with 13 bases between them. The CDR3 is CASRVTGKTDTQYF. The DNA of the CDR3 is TGTGCCAGCAGAGTCACAGGGAAAACAGATACGCAGTATTTT.

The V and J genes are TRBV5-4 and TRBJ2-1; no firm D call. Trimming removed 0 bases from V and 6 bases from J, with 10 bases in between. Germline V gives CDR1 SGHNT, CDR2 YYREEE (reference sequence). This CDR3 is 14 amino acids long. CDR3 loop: CASSLVEFANEQFF. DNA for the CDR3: TGTGCCAGCAGCTTGGTAGAGTTTGCCAATGAGCAGTTCTTC.

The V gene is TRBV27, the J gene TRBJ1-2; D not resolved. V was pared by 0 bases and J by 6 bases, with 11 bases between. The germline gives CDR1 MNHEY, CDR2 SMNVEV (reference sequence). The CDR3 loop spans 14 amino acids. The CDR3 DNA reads TGTGCCAGCAGTTTATCGTCTGCAGGCCATGGCTACACCTTC. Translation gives CASSLSSAGHGYTF.

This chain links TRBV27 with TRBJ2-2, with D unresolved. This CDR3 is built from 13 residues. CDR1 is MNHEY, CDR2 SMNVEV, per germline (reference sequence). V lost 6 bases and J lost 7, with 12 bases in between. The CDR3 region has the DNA TGTGCCAGCAGCCTTCTAGGAATCGGGGAGCTGTTTTTT. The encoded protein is CASSLLGIGELFF.

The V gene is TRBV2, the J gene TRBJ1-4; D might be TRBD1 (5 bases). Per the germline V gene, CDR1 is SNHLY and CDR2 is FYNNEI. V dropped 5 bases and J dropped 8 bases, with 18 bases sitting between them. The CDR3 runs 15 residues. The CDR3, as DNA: TGTGCCAGCAGTCCACAGTCCGCCCGGGGGGAAAAACTGTTTTTT. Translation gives CASSPQSARGEKLFF.

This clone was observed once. The CDR3 bases are TGCGCCAGCAGCCATAAGGACAGATCAACTAATGAAAAACTGTTTTTT. It translates to CASSHKDRSTNEKLFF. V usage is TRBV5-1 and J usage is TRBJ1-4, with D perhaps matching TRBD1 (6 bases). Germline assignment: CDR1 SGHRS and CDR2 YFSETQ. CDR3 length equals 16 residues. V shed 4 bases and J shed 0 bases, with 13 bases lying between them.

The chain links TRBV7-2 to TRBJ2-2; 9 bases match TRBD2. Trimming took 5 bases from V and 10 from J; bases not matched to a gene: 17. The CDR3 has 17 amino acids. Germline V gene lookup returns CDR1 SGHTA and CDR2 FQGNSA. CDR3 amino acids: CASSPLRPGLANQELFF. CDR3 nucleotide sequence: TGTGCCAGCAGCCCACTTCGTCCGGGACTAGCTAACCAGGAGCTGTTTTTT. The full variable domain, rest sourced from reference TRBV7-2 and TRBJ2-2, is GAGVSQSPSNKVTEKGKDVELRCDPISGHTALYWYRQSLGQGLEFLIYFQGNSAPDKSGLPSDRFSAERTGGSVSTLTIQRTQQEDSAVYLCASSPLRPGLANQELFFGEGSRLTVL.

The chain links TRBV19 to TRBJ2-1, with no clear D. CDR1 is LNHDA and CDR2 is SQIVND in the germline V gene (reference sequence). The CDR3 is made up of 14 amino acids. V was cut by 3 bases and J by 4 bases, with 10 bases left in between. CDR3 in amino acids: CASSILGPYNEQFF. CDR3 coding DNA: TGTGCCAGTAGTATCCTAGGCCCATACAATGAGCAGTTCTTC.

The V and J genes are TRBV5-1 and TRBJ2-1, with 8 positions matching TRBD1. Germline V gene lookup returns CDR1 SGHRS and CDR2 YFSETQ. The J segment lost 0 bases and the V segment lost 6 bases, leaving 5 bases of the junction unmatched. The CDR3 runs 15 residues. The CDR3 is CASTRTGSSYNEQFF. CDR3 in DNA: TGCGCCAGCACCCGGACAGGGTCCTCCTACAATGAGCAGTTCTTC.

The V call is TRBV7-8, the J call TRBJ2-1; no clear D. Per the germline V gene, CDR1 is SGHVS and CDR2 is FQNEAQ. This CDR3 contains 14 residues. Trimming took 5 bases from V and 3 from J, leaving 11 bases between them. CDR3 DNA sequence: TGTGCCAGCAGCCCGATAGAGCTCTACAATGAGCAGTTCTTC. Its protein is CASSPIELYNEQFF.

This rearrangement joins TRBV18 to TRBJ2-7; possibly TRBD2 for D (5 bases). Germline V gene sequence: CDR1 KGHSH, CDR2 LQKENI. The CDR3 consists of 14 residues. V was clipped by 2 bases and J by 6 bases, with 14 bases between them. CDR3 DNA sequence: TGTGCCAGCTCACCAGACGGGAATTTAGGCGAGCAGTACTTC. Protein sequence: CASSPDGNLGEQYF.

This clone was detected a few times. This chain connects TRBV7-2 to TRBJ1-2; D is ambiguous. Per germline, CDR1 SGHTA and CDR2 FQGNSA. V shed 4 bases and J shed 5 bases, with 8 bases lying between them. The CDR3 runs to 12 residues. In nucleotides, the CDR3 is TGTGCCAGCAGCTCTCCCGGGTATGGCTACACCTTC. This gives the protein CASSSPGYGYTF. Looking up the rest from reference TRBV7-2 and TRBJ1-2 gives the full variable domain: GAGVSQSPSNKVTEKGKDVELRCDPISGHTALYWYRQSLGQGLEFLIYFQGNSAPDKSGLPSDRFSAERTGGSVSTLTIQRTQQEDSAVYLCASSSPGYGYTFGSGTRLTVV.

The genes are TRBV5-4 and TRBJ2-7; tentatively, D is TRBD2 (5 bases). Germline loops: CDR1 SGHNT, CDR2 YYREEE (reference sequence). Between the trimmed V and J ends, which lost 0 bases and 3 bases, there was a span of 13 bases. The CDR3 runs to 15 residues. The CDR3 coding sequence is TGTGCCAGCAGCTTGGGCGTCAGGACTGACTACGAGCAGTACTTC. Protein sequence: CASSLGVRTDYEQYF.

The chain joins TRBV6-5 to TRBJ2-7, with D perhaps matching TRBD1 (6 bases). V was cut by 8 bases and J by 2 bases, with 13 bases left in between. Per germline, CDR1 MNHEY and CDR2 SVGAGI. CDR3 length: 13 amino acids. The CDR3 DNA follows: TGTGCCAGCGGAAACAGGGAACCCTACGAGCAGTACTTC. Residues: CASGNREPYEQYF.

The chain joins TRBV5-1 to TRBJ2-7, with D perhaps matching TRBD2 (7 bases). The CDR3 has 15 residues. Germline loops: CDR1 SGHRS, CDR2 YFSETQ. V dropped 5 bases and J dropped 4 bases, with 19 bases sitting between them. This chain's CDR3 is CASRPRGGGSYEQYF. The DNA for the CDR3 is TGCGCCAGCAGGCCTCGTGGGGGGGGCTCTTACGAGCAGTACTTC.